This T cell receptor beta chain was sequenced for a study of cytomegalovirus exposure and HLA in healthy donors. The CDR3 runs 14 residues. V dropped 4 bases and J dropped 0 bases, with 10 bases sitting between them. Germline V gene data show CDR1 as MNHEY and CDR2 as SVGAGI. Profiling relied on immunoSEQ multiplex PCR, and the TCRdb table lists in-frame clones only, not all of them. The table has 170,000 or so clones, 85% seen once. General study points: Researchers reported that a few CMV-associated chains were confirmed in vitro as CMV antigen-specific.

In regard to this clone: Antigen: not known.

These donors were members of the roughly 130-subject validation cohort, a group separate from the roughly 670-subject first cohort. The TCR sequence derives from a man aged 18 to 30 in good health and CMV-seropositive. Sequencing was carried out using PBMCs. The chain employs TRBV6-5 and TRBJ2-7; tentatively, D is TRBD2 (6 bases). The CDR3 protein is CASSSGTDSYEQYF. CDR3 DNA sequence: TGTGCCAGCAGTTCCGGGACTGACTCCTACGAGCAGTACTTC.